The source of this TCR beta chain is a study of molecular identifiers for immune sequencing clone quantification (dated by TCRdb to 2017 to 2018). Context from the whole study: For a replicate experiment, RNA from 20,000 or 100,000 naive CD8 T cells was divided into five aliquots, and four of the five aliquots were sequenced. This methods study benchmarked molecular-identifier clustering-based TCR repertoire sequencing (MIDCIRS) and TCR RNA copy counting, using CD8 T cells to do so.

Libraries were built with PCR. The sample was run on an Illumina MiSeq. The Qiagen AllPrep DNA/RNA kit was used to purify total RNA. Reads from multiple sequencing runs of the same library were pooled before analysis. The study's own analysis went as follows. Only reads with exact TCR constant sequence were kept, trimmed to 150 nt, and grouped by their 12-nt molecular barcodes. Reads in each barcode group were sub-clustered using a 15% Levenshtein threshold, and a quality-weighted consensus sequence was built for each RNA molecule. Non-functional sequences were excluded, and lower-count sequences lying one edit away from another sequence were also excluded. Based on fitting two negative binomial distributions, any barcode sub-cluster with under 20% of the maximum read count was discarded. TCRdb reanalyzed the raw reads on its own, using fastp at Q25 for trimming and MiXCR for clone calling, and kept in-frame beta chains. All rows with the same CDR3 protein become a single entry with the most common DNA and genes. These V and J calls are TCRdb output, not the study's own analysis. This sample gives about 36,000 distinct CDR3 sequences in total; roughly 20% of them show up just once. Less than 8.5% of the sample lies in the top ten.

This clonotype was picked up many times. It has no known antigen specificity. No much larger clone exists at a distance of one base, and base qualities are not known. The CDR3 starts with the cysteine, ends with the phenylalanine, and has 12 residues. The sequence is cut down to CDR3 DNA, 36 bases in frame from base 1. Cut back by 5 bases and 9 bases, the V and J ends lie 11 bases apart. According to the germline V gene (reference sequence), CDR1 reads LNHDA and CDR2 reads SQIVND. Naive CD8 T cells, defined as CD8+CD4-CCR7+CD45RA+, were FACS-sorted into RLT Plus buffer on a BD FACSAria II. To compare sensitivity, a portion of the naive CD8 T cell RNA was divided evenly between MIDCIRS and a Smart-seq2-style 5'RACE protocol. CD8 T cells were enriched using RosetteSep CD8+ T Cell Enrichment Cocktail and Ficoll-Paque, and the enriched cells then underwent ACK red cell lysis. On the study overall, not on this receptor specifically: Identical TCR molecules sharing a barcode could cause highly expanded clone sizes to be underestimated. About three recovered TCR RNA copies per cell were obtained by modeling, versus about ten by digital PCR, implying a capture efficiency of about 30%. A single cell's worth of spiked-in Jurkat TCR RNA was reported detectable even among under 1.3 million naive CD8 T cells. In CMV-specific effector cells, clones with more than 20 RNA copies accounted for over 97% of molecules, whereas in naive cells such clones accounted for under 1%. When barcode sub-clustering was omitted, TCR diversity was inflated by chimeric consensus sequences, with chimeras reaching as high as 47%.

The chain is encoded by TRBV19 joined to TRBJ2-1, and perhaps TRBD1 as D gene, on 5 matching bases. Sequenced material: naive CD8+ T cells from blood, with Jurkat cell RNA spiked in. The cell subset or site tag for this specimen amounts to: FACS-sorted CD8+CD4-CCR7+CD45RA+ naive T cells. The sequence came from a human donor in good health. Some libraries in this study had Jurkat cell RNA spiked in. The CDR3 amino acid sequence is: CASSSGQGEQFF. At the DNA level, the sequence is TGTGCCAGTAGTTCTGGTCAGGGTGAGCAGTTCTTC.